The rows below give T cell receptor beta chains drawn from one sample of a study of OX40 agonist ivuxolimab in advanced cancers. Clones were sequenced by immunoSEQ multiplex PCR, and TCRdb holds only the in-frame ones, with some missing. This sample has 55,000 to 65,000 clones, with around 83% found just once. This sample comprised CD4+ or CD8+ T cells sorted from blood, obtained in a trial of the OX40 agonist ivuxolimab. All receptors derive from an adult with an advanced solid tumor such as melanoma, head and neck, liver or kidney cancer. Each CDR3 is given without its conserved first and last residue.

j_call v_call cdr3_aa
TRBJ1-2 TRBV5-1 ASSLDADYGYT
TRBJ2-5 TRBV7-2 ASSLATGLETQY
TRBJ2-1 TRBV10-3 AISGDGNNEQF
TRBJ2-1 TRBV15 ATIAGDSTNEQF
TRBJ1-2 TRBV28 ASSLGGTGLGYT
TRBJ2-7 TRBV6-5 ASRIGGTGDREQY
TRBJ1-5 TRBV28 ASSVGDRVQPQH
TRBJ2-7 TRBV4-2 ASSQLGTSREQY
TRBJ1-3 TRBV19 ASSAPPGGGFANTIY
TRBJ1-1 TRBV6-5 ASSYPSGVGTEAF
TRBJ2-1 TRBV10-3 AISESKAGGHNEQF
TRBJ2-7 TRBV28 ASSPSGTGFHEQY
TRBJ2-7 TRBV6-1 ASSGFERVNTEEQY
TRBJ1-2 TRBV10-3 AISEGLQGYGYT
TRBJ2-3 TRBV6-5 ASSPSGRGTDTQY
TRBJ1-2 TRBV6-5 ASSLITTLGYT
TRBJ1-2 TRBV5-6 ASSLGRYYGYT
TRBJ2-6 TRBV19 ASSRQGVYSGANVLT
TRBJ2-7 TRBV11-3 ASSLFSSGSMYEQY
TRBJ1-5 TRBV27 ASSGGQGAGPQH
NA TRBV7-8 ASSAVLANEPYEQY
TRBJ2-2 TRBV4-2 ASSPQFSVTGELF
TRBJ2-5 TRBV4-1 ASSQAGVQETQY
TRBJ2-1 TRBV4-2 ASSQDDSGAEF
TRBJ1-1 TRBV6-5 ASTSEAF